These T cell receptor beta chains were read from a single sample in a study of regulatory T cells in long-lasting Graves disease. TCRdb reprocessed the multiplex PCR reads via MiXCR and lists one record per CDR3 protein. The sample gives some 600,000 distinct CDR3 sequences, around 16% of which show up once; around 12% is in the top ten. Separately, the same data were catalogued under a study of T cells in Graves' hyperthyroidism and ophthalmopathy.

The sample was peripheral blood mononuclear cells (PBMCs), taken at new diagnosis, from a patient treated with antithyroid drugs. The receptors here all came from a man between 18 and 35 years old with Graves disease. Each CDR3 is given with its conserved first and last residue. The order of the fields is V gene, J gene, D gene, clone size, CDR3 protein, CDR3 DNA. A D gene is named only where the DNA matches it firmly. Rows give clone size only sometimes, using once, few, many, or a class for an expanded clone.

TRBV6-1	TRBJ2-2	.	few	CASSPVGAGGELFF	TGTGCCAGCAGCCCGGTAGGGGCAGGCGGGGAGCTGTTTTTT
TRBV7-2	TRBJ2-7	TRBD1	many	CASSSWDRGTYEQYF	TGTGCCAGCAGCTCATGGGACAGGGGGACCTACGAGCAGTACTTC
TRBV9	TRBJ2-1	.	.	CASSVAVTRGEDEQFF	TGTGCCAGCAGCGTAGCTGTGACCAGGGGCGAGGATGAGCAGTTCTTC
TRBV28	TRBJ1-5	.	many	CASSSEDHQPQHF	TGTGCCAGCAGCTCAGAAGATCATCAGCCCCAGCATTTT
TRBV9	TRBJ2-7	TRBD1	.	CASSVDGTGTYEQYF	TGTGCCAGCAGCGTAGATGGGACAGGAACCTACGAGCAGTACTTC
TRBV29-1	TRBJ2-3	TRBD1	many	CSAGTGGFVDTQYF	TGCAGCGCTGGGACAGGGGGCTTTGTAGATACGCAGTATTTT
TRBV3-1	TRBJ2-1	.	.	CASSRRVGYNEQFF	TGTGCCAGCAGCAGGAGGGTGGGTTACAATGAGCAGTTCTTC
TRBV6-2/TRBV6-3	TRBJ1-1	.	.	CATRVTANTEAFF	TGTGCCACCCGCGTCACCGCGAACACTGAAGCTTTCTTT
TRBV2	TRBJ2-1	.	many	CATKNSRGEQFF	TGTGCCACCAAGAACTCGAGGGGTGAGCAGTTCTTC
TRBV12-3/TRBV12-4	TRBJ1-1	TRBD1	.	CASRRDSSTEAFF	TGTGCCAGCAGGCGGGACAGTAGCACTGAAGCTTTCTTT
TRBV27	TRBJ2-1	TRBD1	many	CASSLRQGYNEQFF	TGTGCCAGCTCCCTCCGACAGGGATACAATGAGCAGTTCTTC
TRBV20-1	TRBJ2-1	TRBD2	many	CSGTSGSYNEQFF	TGCAGTGGGACTAGCGGCTCCTACAATGAGCAGTTCTTC
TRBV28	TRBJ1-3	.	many	CASSLFMEQANTIYF	TGTGCCAGCAGTTTATTCATGGAGCAAGCTAACACCATATATTTT
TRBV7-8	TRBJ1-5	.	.	CASSLRDLSAQPQHF	TGTGCCAGCAGCTTACGGGACCTTTCGGCTCAGCCCCAGCATTTT
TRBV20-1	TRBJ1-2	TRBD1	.	CSASGGKYGYTF	TGCAGTGCCTCAGGGGGCAAGTATGGCTACACCTTC
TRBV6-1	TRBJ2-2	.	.	CASVGAGELFF	TGTGCCAGCGTTGGGGCCGGCGAGCTGTTTTTT
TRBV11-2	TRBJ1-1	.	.	CASTDEYTEAFF	TGTGCCAGCACCGACGAGTACACTGAAGCTTTCTTT
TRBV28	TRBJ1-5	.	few	CASSLSTYNQPQHF	TGTGCCAGCAGTTTGAGTACGTACAATCAGCCCCAGCATTTT
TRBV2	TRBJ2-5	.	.	CASNLREETQYF	TGTGCCAGCAACCTAAGGGAAGAGACCCAGTACTTC
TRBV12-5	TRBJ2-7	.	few	CASGLWARTEAWEQYF	TGTGCTAGTGGTTTGTGGGCAAGGACAGAGGCTTGGGAGCAGTACTTC